The 4 T cell receptor beta chains reported below all come from one sample, sequenced in a study of CD8 T cells in ankylosing spondylitis. TCRdb reprocessed the 5' RACE reads with MiXCR, giving one entry per CDR3 protein. In the table there are fewer than 200,000 distinct CDR3 sequences, roughly 10% of which are singletons. Sequenced input: blood, either unsorted or a sorted T cell fraction (not recorded which). Receptor source: a female donor with ankylosing spondylitis or in good health (not recorded which).

This clonotype came up a few times. This sequence joins TRBV5-5 and TRBJ1-1; 9 bases fit TRBD1. Looked up from germline, CDR1 is SGHKS and CDR2 is YYEKEE (reference sequence). The V and J ends lost 3 bases and 4 bases, in that order; junction bases with no gene match: 7. The CDR3 contains 15 residues. DNA for the CDR3: TGTGCCAGCAGCTCGGGACAGGGCGAGGGCACTGAAGCTTTCTTT. This sequence encodes CASSSGQGEGTEAFF. The entire variable domain, with the rest obtained from reference TRBV5-5 and TRBJ1-1, is as follows: DAGVTQSPTHLIKTRGQQVTLRCSPISGHKSVSWYQQVLGQGPQFIFQYYEKEERGRGNFPDRFSARQFPNYSSELNVNALLLGDSALYLCASSSGQGEGTEAFFGQGTRLTVV.

The rearrangement joins TRBV12-3 or TRBV12-4 to TRBJ1-2; TRBD1 matches 7 bases. With 5 bases clipped from V and 5 bases from J, the junction kept 5 bases outside the gene matches. The CDR3 covers 13 residues. The CDR3 is CASSLNRGYGYTF. DNA for the CDR3: TGTGCCAGCAGTCTCAACAGGGGATATGGCTACACCTTC.

This clonotype was counted only a few times. The gene calls are TRBV20-1 and TRBJ2-7, with a possible D match to TRBD1 (6 bases). The V gene lost 0 bases and the J gene lost 0 bases, with 12 bases spanning the gap. CDR1 DFQATT and CDR2 SNEGSKA come from the germline V gene (reference sequence). The CDR3 contains 15 residues. The CDR3 sequence is CSARDMADSSYEQYF. For the CDR3, the DNA is TGCAGTGCTAGAGATATGGCGGACAGCTCCTACGAGCAGTACTTC.

This sequence joins TRBV20-1 and TRBJ2-1; tentative D call: TRBD1 (6 bases). V was clipped by 0 bases and J by 0 bases, with 15 bases between them. Germline lookup yields CDR1 DFQATT and CDR2 SNEGSKA (reference sequence). The CDR3 contains 17 residues. The CDR3 DNA is TGCAGTGCTAGAGATCTGAGGGGGAGCAGCTCCTACAATGAGCAGTTCTTC. It specifies CSARDLRGSSSYNEQFF.